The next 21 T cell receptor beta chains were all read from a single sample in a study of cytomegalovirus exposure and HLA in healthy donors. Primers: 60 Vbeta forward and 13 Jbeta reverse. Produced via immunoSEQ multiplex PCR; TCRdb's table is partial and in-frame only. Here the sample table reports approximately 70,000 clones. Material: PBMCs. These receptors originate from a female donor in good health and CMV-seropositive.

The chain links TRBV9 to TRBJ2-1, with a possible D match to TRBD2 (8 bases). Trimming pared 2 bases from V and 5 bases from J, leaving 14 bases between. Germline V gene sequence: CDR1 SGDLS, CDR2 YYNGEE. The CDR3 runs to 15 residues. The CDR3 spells CASSVVAGTDNEQFF. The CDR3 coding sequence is TGTGCCAGCAGCGTTGTAGCGGGGACAGACAATGAGCAGTTCTTC.

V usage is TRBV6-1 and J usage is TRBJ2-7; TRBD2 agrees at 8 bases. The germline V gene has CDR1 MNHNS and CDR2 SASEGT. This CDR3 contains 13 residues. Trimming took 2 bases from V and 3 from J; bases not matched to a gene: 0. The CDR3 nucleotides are TGTGCCAGCAGTGAAACTAGCGGCTACGAGCAGTACTTC. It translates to CASSETSGYEQYF.

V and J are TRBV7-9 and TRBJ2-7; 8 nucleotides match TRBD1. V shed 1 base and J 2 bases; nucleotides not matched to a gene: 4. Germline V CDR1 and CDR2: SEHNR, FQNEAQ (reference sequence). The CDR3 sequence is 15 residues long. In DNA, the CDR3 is TGTGCCAGCAGCTTAGTGGGACAGGCCGCCTACGAGCAGTACTTC. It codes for CASSLVGQAAYEQYF.

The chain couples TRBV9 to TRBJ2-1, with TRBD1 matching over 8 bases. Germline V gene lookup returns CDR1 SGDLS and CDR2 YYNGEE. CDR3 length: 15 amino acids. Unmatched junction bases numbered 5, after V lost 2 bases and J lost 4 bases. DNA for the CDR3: TGTGCCAGCAGCGTGTCCGGGACAGGTTACAATGAGCAGTTCTTC. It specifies CASSVSGTGYNEQFF. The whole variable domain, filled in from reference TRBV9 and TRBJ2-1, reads DSGVTQTPKHLITATGQRVTLRCSPRSGDLSVYWYQQSLDQGLQFLIQYYNGEERAKGNILERFSAQQFPDLHSELNLSSLELGDSALYFCASSVSGTGYNEQFFGPGTRLTVL.

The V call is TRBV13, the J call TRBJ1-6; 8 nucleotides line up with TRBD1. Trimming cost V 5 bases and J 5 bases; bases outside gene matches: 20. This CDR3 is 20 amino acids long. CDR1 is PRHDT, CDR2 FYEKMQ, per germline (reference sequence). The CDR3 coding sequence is TGTGCCAGCAGCATAAGCTGGACAGGGAGAAAGTATGTGAATAATTCACCCCTCCACTTT. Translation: CASSISWTGRKYVNNSPLHF. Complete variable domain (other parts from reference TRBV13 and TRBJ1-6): AAGVIQSPRHLIKEKRETATLKCYPIPRHDTVYWYQQGPGQDPQFLISFYEKMQSDKGSIPDRFSAQQFSDYHSELNMSSLELGDSALYFCASSISWTGRKYVNNSPLHFGNGTRLTVT.

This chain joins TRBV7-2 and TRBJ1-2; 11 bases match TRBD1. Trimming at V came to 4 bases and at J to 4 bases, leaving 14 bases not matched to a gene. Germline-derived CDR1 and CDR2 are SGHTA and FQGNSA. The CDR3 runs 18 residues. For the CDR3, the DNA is TGTGCCAGCAGCTCGTTCCGGGACAGGGGGAGTCAAGGCTATGGCTACACCTTC. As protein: CASSSFRDRGSQGYGYTF.

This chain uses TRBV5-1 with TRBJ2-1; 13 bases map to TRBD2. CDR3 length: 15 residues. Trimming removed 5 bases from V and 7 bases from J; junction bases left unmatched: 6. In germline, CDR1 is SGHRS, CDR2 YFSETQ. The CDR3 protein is CASSSGTSGVNEQFF. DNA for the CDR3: TGCGCCAGCAGTTCCGGGACTAGCGGGGTAAATGAGCAGTTCTTC.

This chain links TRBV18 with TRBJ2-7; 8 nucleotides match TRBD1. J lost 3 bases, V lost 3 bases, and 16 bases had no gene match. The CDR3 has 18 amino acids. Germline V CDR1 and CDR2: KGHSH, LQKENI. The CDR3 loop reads CASSPTQGARVIGYEQYF. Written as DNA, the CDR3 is TGTGCCAGCTCACCGACCCAGGGGGCGAGGGTTATAGGCTACGAGCAGTACTTC.

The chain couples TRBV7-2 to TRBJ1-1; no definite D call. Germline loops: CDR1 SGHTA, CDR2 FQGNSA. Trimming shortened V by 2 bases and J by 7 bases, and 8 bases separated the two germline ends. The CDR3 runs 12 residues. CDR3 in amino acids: CASSLTRSEAFF. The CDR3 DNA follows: TGTGCCAGCAGCTTAACCCGTAGTGAAGCTTTCTTT.

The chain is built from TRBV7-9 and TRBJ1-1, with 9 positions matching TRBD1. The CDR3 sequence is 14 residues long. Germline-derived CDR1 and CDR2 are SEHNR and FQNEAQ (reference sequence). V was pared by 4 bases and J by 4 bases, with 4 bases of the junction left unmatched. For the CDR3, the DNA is TGTGCCAGCAGCTCGCGGGGACAGGGCACTGAAGCTTTCTTT. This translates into CASSSRGQGTEAFF. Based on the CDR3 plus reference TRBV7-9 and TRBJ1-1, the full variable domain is DTGVSQNPRHKITKRGQNVTFRCDPISEHNRLYWYRQTLGQGPEFLTYFQNEAQLEKSRLLSDRFSAERPKGSFSTLEIQRTEQGDSAMYLCASSSRGQGTEAFFGQGTRLTVV.

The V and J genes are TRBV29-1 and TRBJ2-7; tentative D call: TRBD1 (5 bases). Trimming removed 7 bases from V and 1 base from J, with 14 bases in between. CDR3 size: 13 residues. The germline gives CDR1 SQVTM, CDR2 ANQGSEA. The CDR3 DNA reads TGCAGCGCCATCCCCCAGGGATCCTACGAGCAGTACTTC. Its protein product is CSAIPQGSYEQYF.

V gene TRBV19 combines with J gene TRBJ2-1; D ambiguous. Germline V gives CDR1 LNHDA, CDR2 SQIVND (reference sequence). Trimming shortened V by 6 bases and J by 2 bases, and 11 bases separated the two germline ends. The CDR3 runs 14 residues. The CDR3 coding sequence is TGTGCCAGTAGGTCTGAGAGCCCCTACAATGAGCAGTTCTTC. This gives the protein CASRSESPYNEQFF.

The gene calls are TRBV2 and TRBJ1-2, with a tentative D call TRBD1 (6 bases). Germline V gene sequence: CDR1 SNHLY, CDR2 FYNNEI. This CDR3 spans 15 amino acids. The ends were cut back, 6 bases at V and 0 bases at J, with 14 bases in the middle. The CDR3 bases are TGTGCCAGCAGCGGGTGGGGGCGAGCTAACTATGGCTACACCTTC. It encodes CASSGWGRANYGYTF.

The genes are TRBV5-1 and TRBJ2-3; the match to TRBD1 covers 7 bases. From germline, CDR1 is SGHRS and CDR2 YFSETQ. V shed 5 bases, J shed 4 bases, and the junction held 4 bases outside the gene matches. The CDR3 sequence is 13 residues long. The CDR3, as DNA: TGCGCCAGCAGGGGGACAGTTGCAGATACGCAGTATTTT. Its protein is CASRGTVADTQYF.

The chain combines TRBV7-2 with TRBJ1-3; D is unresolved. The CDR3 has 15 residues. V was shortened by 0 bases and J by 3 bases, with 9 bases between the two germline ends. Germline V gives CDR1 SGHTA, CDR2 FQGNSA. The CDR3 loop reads CASSLASVGGNTIYF. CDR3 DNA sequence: TGTGCCAGCAGCTTAGCGTCAGTTGGTGGAAACACCATATATTTT.

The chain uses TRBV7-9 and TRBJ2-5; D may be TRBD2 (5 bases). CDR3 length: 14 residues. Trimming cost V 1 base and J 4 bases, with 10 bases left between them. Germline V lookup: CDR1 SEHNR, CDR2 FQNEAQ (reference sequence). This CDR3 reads CASSLVATRETQYF. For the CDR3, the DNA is TGTGCCAGCAGCTTAGTAGCGACCCGAGAGACCCAGTACTTC.

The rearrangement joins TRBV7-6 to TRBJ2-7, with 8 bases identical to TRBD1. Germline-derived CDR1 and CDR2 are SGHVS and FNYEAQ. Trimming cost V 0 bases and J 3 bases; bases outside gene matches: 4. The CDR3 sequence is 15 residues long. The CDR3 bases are TGTGCCAGCAGCTTAGCGGGACAGGCAAGCTACGAGCAGTACTTC. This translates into CASSLAGQASYEQYF.

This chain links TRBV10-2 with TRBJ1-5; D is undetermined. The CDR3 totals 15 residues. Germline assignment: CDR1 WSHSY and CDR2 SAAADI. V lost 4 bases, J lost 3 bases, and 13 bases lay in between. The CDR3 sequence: CASSGGGLLNQPQHF. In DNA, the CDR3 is TGCGCCAGCAGTGGTGGCGGACTGCTCAATCAGCCCCAGCATTTT.

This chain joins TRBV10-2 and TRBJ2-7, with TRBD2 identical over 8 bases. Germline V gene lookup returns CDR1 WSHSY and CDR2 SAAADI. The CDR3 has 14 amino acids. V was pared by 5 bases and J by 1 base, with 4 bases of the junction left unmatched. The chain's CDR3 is CASSSAGASYEQYF. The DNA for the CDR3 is TGCGCCAGCAGTTCAGCGGGAGCGTCCTACGAGCAGTACTTC.

CDR3 in amino acids: CASSLQVDTQYF. In nucleotides, the CDR3 is TGCGCCAGCAGCTTACAGGTAGATACGCAGTATTTT. The rearrangement links TRBV5-1 to TRBJ2-3, with D possibly being TRBD1 (5 bases). With 2 bases removed from V and 5 bases from J, the gap between germline ends came to 6 bases. This CDR3 has 12 residues. The germline V gene has CDR1 SGHRS and CDR2 YFSETQ. Combining the CDR3 with reference TRBV5-1 and TRBJ2-3 gives the whole variable domain KAGVTQTPRYLIKTRGQQVTLSCSPISGHRSVSWYQQTPGQGLQFLFEYFSETQRNKGNFPGRFSGRQFSNSRSEMNVSTLELGDSALYLCASSLQVDTQYFGPGTRLTVL.

CDR3 DNA sequence: TGTGCCACCAGCAGAGGGGACAGGGTGTCAGATACGCAGTATTTT. This codes for CATSRGDRVSDTQYF. The rearrangement uses TRBV15 and TRBJ2-3; 9 bases fit TRBD1. The germline gives CDR1 LNHNV, CDR2 YYDKDF (reference sequence). V was clipped by 1 base and J by 4 bases; unmatched bases: 3. The CDR3 spans 15 residues.